The TCR beta chain under discussion was sequenced for a study of T cells in Graves' hyperthyroidism and ophthalmopathy (dated by TCRdb to the late 2010s). Background for the entire study: Peripheral blood samples were taken at the time of initial diagnosis, prior to any treatment. A discovery cohort of about 100 patients, 43 with Graves' ophthalmopathy and roughly 59 with stable Graves' hyperthyroidism, was used to find distinguishing TCR V-J signatures. Whether ophthalmopathy could be predicted prospectively was tested in an independent validation cohort made up of under 20 hyperthyroidism patients plus 17 patients who later progressed to ophthalmopathy. For training and testing, the roughly 97 patients in the discovery cohort were randomly divided in a 7:3 ratio. Thyroid tissue and blood T-cell repertoires from six Graves' hyperthyroidism patients were also compared in the study. After sampling, hyperthyroidism patients received methimazole starting at 30 mg daily, and ophthalmopathy patients received high-dose intravenous methylprednisolone. The paper reports TCR Vbeta CDR3 sequencing of more than 120 peripheral blood samples: 40 to 45 ophthalmopathy, under 80 hyperthyroidism and around 17 progressor patients.

Comments on this clonotype: The clone's antigen remains unknown. Base qualities were left out, and no much larger clone turns up one base away.

Ophthalmopathy patients had moderately to severely active disease, Clinical Activity Score of at least 3, NOSPECS grade of at least 4, and duration under 3 months. Patients with uncontrolled infections, other autoimmune diseases, pregnancy or lactation were excluded. Diagnoses were established on the basis of clinical symptoms, serum thyroxine and TRAb, thyroid ultrasound, and orbital computed tomography. PBMCs were separated from under 12 ml of fresh peripheral blood using Ficoll-Paque density gradient centrifugation. Total RNA was extracted using Trizol reagent, and RNA quality was assessed on an Agilent 2100 Bioanalyzer. TCR beta CDR3 regions were amplified from RNA transcripts. The TCR CDR3 was subjected to a first round of RT-PCR using the HTBI primer set and the Qiagen OneStep RT-PCR kit. Libraries were constructed in a second round of multiplex PCR, after which size selection and purification were carried out. Sequencing of the libraries was done on an Illumina HiSeq2000 using paired-end 100 bp reads. As for how the authors treated the data: SOAPnuke was used to process the raw data, removing reads that contained adapters or uncalled bases, had a mean Phred below 15, or lacked an exact match to the constant primer or identifier. COPE v1.2.5 was used to merge high-quality paired reads, and clonotypes were defined as unique nucleotide sequences. MiTCR v1.1 was used to align clonotypes to the IMGT TRBV, TRBD and TRBJ reference segments. Only V-J combinations with frequency above 0.0001, covering about 99% of repertoires, were analysed. A TCS score was defined as the ratio of F50 (clonal expansion) to E x V (chaos), with BLOSUM62-based TCRdist applied between CDR3 peptides within each V-J. Welch's t-statistics and random forest reduced just over 500 V-J features to under 15, which were used in a naive Bayes classifier (R e1071). The raw public data were reprocessed by TCRdb itself: fastp quality trimming at Q25, MiXCR clonotype calling, in-frame beta chains only. Every distinct CDR3 protein forms one entry, paired with its most common genes and DNA. For this entry, the V and J calls and clone size follow TCRdb and not the study's own pipeline. The sample yields fewer than 650,000 distinct CDR3 sequences; around 14% were counted once. The top ten clonotypes cover 6.5% to 9% of the sample.

Overall study results and their limits: Sample size was not statistically predetermined, and investigators were not blinded to group allocation. In cross-validation, a model built on a 13 V-J signature told ophthalmopathy apart from stable hyperthyroidism with roughly 87% sensitivity and about 81% specificity, and in testing the same model reached 80%/75%. Most expanded thyroid clonotypes (frequency above 0.001) were also detected in blood, a finding suggesting that blood repertoires may reflect thyroid immune responses. In validation, progression to ophthalmopathy was predicted by the model with 70.59% sensitivity and under 85% specificity, a median of about 6 months before onset.

The receptor was derived from a young woman with Graves' ophthalmopathy. What was sequenced was blood.

CDR3 protein: CASSIGPTGALAKNIQYF. The DNA reads TGTGCCAGTAGTATAGGCCCGACAGGGGCTTTAGCCAAAAACATTCAGTACTTC. The V and J segments used are TRBV19 and TRBJ2-4; 8 junctional bases match TRBD1. V is cut back by 1 base and J by 0 bases, with 8 bases in the junction unmatched. Reading from cysteine to phenylalanine, the CDR3 counts 18 amino acids. Kept here is only the CDR3 DNA, which spans 54 bases and is read in frame from base 1. CDR1 LNHDA and CDR2 SQIVND are derived from the germline V gene (reference sequence).